This TCR beta chain was recorded in a study of CD8+CD57+ T cells in acquired aplastic anemia. Study-wide background: Sorted CD4+ and CD8+ cell DNA averaged around 3 ug. Study observations and caveats: Between patients and controls, about 30 CD8+ CDR3 sequences were found in common.

Template material for TCR beta VDJ and CDR3 profiling consisted of genomic DNA. TCRdb reprocessed the reads with MiXCR, giving one entry per CDR3 protein. The profile shows about 170,000 distinct CDR3 sequences, about 45% of them singletons. Many counts were recorded for this clonotype. Its cognate antigen is unknown. Patients included in sequencing had previously demonstrated CD8+CD57+ cell expansion by flow cytometry. The diagnosis in all patients was severe acquired aplastic anemia. The study sampled blood from patients who had received no therapy. The CDR3 has 13 residues. Germline values: CDR1 MNHEY, CDR2 SVGEGT. Trimming stripped 5 bases from V and 0 bases from J, with 8 bases between.

This sequence originates from a human donor with aplastic anemia. The V call is TRBV6-2 or TRBV6-3, the J call TRBJ2-7; D could derive from TRBD1 or TRBD2 (5 bases each). The sample taken for sequencing was sorted CD4+, CD8+, or CD8+CD57+ T cells (not recorded which) from PBMCs. The CDR3 here is CASSLGRSYEQYF. The CDR3 DNA follows: TGTGCCAGCAGTCTGGGACGCTCCTACGAGCAGTACTTC.